The clone carrying this T cell receptor (beta chain) came up a few times. Authors' data handling: Amplification with reference gene primers provided the estimates of nucleated cell counts. Only in-frame clones appear in the TCRdb table, and some are missing; sequencing was by immunoSEQ multiplex PCR. V and J calls and clone size are copied from that table; D and trimming were computed from the DNA. Among nearly 200,000 clones listed, about four fifths were seen once. The germline V gene has CDR1 SGHVS and CDR2 FQNEAQ. There are 13 residues in the CDR3. Trimming left V 6 bases short and J 9 bases short, with 15 bases between. Enrolled through a virtual design, the participants were between 18 and 89 years of age and came from approximately 25 US areas. Participant-reported clinical history was the basis for cohort assignment. These data originate in a study of blood T cell repertoires in COVID-19. In the study overall: T cells, B-cell-depleted T cells, or PBMCs provided the cDNA or gDNA that served as material.

The TCR comes from a man in his forties or fifties who had recovered from COVID-19. The source material was PBMCs or T cells enriched from blood (not recorded which). The V and J genes are TRBV7-8 and TRBJ2-1, with D possibly matching TRBD2 (5 bases). CDR3 bases: TGTGCCAGCAGACCAAATCTAGGGAGTGAGCAGTTCTTC. Encoded protein: CASRPNLGSEQFF.